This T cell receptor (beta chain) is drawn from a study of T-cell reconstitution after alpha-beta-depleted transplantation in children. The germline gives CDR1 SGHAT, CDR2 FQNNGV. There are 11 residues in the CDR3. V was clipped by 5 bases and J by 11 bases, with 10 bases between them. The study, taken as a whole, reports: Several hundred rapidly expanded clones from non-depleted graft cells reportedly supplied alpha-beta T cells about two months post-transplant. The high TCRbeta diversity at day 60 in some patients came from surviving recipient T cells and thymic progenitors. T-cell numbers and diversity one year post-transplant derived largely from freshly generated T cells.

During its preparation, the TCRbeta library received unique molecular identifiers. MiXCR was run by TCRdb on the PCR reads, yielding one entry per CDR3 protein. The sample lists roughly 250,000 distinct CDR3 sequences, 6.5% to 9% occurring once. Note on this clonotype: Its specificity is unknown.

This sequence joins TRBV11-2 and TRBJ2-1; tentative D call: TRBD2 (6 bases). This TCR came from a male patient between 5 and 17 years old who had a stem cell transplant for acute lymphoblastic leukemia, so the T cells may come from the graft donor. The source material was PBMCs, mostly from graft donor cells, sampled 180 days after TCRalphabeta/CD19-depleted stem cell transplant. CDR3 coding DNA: TGTGCCAGCAGCCTACGGGAGAAGCAGTTCTTC. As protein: CASSLREKQFF.